This is a list of T cell receptor beta chains from one sample in a study of T cell responses to AZD1222 COVID-19 vaccine. Produced via immunoSEQ multiplex PCR; TCRdb's table is partial and in-frame only. The repertoire includes tens of thousands of clones, 80% to 90% of them detected once, and approximately 30% sits in the top ten. The material was peripheral blood, obtained on day 0 of AZD1222 vaccination. Receptors originate from an adult in good health. Both conserved end residues are part of each CDR3. D genes are given only for firm matches. Clone size appears in some rows only: once, few, many, or a class for an expanded clone.

TGTGCCAGCTCACCACCGACGGGAATTAGCAATCAGCCCCAGCATTTT	CASSPPTGISNQPQHF	NA	NA	TRBV18	TRBJ1-5
TGTGCCACCAGTGATATAGGGTCCGCGACCCAGTACTTC	CATSDIGSATQYF	NA	once	TRBV24-1	TRBJ2-5
TGTGCCAGTCTCAGAGGGGTGGGGGAAAAACTGTTTTTT	CASLRGVGEKLFF	NA	NA	TRBV25-1	TRBJ1-4
TGTGCCAGCGGACTCCGACAGGGGAATCAGCCCCAGCATTTT	CASGLRQGNQPQHF	TRBD1	NA	TRBV27	TRBJ1-5
TGTGCCAGCAGCCCATACGACACCGGCTATGGCTACACCTTC	CASSPYDTGYGYTF	NA	NA	TRBV9	TRBJ1-2
TGTGCCTCCCCCGGGGAGGACAGGCCATCCGGTGAGCAGTTCTTC	CASPGEDRPSGEQFF	NA	NA	TRBV5-3	TRBJ2-1
TGTGCCAGCAGCCAAGAGGGGCTGCGAAGCTCACCCCTCCACTTT	CASSQEGLRSSPLHF	NA	NA	TRBV9	TRBJ1-6
TGTGCCAGCAGCTGGGGAGGATCTGGAAACACCATATATTTT	CASSWGGSGNTIYF	NA	NA	TRBV13	TRBJ1-3
TGCGCCAGCAGCTTGGGGGACATCACCGGGGAGCTGTTTTTT	CASSLGDITGELFF	NA	NA	TRBV5-1	TRBJ2-2
TGTGCCAGCGCGGGACAGGGGAATTCACCCCTCCACTTT	CASAGQGNSPLHF	TRBD1	NA	TRBV6-5	TRBJ1-6
TGTGCCAGCAGTTCACTCGGACAGTCGGGGGAAAAACTGTTTTTT	CASSSLGQSGEKLFF	NA	NA	TRBV27	TRBJ1-4
TGTGCCAGCAGCTTGGCCCCAGACACTGAAGCTTTCTTT	CASSLAPDTEAFF	NA	NA	TRBV5-4	TRBJ1-1
TGCAGCGCCGACCGACAGGGGGACAATGAGCAGTTCTTC	CSADRQGDNEQFF	TRBD1	NA	TRBV29-1	TRBJ2-1
TGTGCCAGTAGCGACAGGGCTGGGAATAGCAATCAGCCCCAGCATTTT	CASSDRAGNSNQPQHF	TRBD1	NA	TRBV19	TRBJ1-5